The present entry profiles one T cell receptor beta chain with its context. This table comes from immunoSEQ multiplex PCR, and its TCRdb copy is limited to in-frame clones, with some not included. The sample yields 120,000 or so clones, 82% seen once. This specimen comes from a study of blood T cell repertoires in COVID-19. Germline-derived CDR1 and CDR2 are MDHEN and SYDVKM. The germline V and J ends were trimmed by 5 bases and 0 bases, with 11 bases remaining between them. The CDR3 sequence is 15 residues long. The clonotype comes from a woman aged 60-75 years with acute or convalescent COVID-19. The sequenced material came from peripheral blood. The chain combines TRBV28 with TRBJ1-3, with D maybe TRBD1 (5 bases). The CDR3, as DNA: TGTGCCAGCAGTCGACAGCGTCTCTCTGGAAACACCATATATTTT. It is translated as CASSRQRLSGNTIYF.